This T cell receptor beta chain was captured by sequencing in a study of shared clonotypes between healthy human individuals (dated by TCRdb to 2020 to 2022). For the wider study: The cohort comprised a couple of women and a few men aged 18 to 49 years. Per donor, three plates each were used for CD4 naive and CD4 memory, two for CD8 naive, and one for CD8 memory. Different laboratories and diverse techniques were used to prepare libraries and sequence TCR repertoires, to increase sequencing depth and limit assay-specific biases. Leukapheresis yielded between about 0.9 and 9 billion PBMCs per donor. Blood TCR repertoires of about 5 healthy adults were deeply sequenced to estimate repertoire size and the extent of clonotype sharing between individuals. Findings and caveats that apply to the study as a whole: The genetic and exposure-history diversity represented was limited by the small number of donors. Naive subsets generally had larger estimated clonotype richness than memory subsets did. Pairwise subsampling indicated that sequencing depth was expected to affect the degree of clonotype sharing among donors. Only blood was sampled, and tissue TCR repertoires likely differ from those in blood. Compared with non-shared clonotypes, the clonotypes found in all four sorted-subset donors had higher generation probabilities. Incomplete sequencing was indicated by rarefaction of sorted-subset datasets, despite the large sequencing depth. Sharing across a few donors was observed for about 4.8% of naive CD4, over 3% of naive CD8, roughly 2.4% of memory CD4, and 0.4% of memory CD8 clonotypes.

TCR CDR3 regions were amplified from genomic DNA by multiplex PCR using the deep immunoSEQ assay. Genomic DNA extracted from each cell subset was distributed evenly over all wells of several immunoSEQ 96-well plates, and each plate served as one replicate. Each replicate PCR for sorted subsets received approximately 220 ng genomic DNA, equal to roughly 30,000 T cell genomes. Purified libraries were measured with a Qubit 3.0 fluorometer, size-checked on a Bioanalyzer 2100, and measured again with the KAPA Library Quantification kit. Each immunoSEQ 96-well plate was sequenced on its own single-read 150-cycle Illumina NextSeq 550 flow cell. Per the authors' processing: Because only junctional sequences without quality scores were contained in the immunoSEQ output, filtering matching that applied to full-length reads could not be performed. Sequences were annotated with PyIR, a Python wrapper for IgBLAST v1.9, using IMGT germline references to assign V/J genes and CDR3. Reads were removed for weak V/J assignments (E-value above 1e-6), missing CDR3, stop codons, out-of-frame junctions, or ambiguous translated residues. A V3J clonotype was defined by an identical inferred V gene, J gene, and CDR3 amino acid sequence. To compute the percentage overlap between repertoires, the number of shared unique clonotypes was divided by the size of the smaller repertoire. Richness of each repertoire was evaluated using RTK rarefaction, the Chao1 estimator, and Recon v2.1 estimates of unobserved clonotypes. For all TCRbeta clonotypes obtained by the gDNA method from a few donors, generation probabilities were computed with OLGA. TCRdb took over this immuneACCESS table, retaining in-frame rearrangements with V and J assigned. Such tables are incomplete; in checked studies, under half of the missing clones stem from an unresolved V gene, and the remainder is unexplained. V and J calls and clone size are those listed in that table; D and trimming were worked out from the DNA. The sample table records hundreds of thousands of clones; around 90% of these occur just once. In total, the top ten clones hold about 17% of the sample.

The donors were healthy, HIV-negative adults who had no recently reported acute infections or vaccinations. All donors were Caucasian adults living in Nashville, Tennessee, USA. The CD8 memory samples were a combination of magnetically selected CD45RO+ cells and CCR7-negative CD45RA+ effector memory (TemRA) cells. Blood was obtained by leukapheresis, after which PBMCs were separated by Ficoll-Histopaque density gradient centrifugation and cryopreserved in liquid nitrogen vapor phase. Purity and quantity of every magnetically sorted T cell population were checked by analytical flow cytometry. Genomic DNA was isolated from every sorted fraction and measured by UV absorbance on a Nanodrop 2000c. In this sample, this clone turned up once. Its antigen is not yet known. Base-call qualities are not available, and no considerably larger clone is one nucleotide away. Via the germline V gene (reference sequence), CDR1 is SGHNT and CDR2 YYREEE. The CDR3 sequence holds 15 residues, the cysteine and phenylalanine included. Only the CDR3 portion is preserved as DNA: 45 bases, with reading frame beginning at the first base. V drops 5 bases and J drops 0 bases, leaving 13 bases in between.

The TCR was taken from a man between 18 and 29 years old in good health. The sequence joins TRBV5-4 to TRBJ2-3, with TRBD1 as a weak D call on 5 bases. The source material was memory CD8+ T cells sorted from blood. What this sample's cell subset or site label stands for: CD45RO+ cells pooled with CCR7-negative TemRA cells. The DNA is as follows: TGTGCCAGCAGTAAGATCCGACAGAGCACAGATACGCAGTATTTT. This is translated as CASSKIRQSTDTQYF.